A single sample is the source of the 11 T cell receptor beta chains below, sequenced in a study of cytomegalovirus exposure and HLA in healthy donors. A multiplex PCR was run with 60 Vbeta primers and 13 Jbeta primers. Using immunoSEQ multiplex PCR, the repertoire was profiled, and TCRdb retains in-frame clones only, with some absent. The profile shows hundreds of thousands of clones, 85% to 90% of them singletons. Input material: PBMCs. These receptor sequences come from a young woman in good health and CMV-seronegative.

This chain connects TRBV6-5 to TRBJ2-7, with 8 positions matching TRBD1. Germline trimming cut 5 bases from V and 6 bases from J; bases unmatched to any gene: 9. From germline, CDR1 is MNHEY and CDR2 SVGAGI. The CDR3 is 14 residues long. CDR3 nucleotide sequence: TGTGCCAGCAGTCACGGGACAGGTCCTCTCGAGCAGTACTTC. It codes for CASSHGTGPLEQYF.

This clone showed up just once. The genes are TRBV30 and TRBJ1-2; no reliable D call. The CDR3 is 14 amino acids. The ends were cut back, 2 bases at V and 6 bases at J, with 16 bases in the middle. Germline lookup yields CDR1 GTSNPN and CDR2 SVGIG (reference sequence). The CDR3 reads CAWSSRPNGDGYTF. The DNA of the CDR3 is TGTGCCTGGAGTTCACGCCCTAACGGGGATGGCTACACCTTC.

This chain uses TRBV5-1 with TRBJ1-1; possibly TRBD1 for D (5 bases). Germline V CDR1 and CDR2: SGHRS, YFSETQ. This CDR3 has 13 amino acids. The V end was cut by 1 base, the J end by 4 bases, with 8 bases between. The CDR3 nucleotides read TGCGCCAGCAGCTTGTATAGGGGCACTGAAGCTTTCTTT. This encodes CASSLYRGTEAFF.

This clone was seen just once. The chain carries TRBV11-3 and TRBJ2-5; 10 bases agree with TRBD2. The V and J ends lost 4 bases and 5 bases, in that order; junction bases with no gene match: 4. The length of the CDR3 is 14 residues. Germline-derived CDR1 and CDR2 are SGHNT and YENEEA. The CDR3 DNA reads as TGTGCCAGCAGCTATAGCGGGGGGAGTGAGACCCAGTACTTC. Translation gives CASSYSGGSETQYF.

About this clone itself: At the DNA level, this CDR3 is encoded by other sequences in the same sample as well. The V gene is TRBV6-6, the J gene TRBJ1-6; D is ambiguous. V gave up 2 bases and J gave up 2 bases, with 7 bases separating them. The germline gives CDR1 MNHNY, CDR2 SVGAGI (reference sequence). The CDR3 is made up of 15 amino acids. The CDR3 DNA follows: TGTGCCAGCAGTTACGACACGGCCTATAATTCACCCCTCCACTTT. This sequence encodes CASSYDTAYNSPLHF.

The chain carries TRBV18 and TRBJ2-7; D call uncertain. The V gene lost 6 bases and the J gene lost 0 bases, with 6 bases spanning the gap. In germline, CDR1 is KGHSH, CDR2 LQKENI. The CDR3 runs to 12 residues. CDR3 DNA sequence: TGTGCCAGCTCGTCGAGCTCCTACGAGCAGTACTTC. Translated: CASSSSSYEQYF.

The chain is built from TRBV10-3 and TRBJ2-5; maybe TRBD2 (5 bases). With the DNA end fitting TRBJ2-7 better, the J assignment may be wrong. The CDR3 is 15 residues long. From germline, CDR1 is ENHRY and CDR2 SYGVKD. The CDR3 protein is CAITRTDTPSYEQYF. The DNA for the CDR3 is TGTGCCATCACCCGGACTGACACGCCTTCCTACGAGCAGTACTTC.

The chain employs TRBV6-5 and TRBJ1-4; 7 bases map to TRBD1. CDR1 is MNHEY and CDR2 is SVGAGI in the germline V gene. Trimming removed 6 bases from V and 4 bases from J; junction bases left unmatched: 8. The CDR3 is 15 residues long. The CDR3 DNA follows: TGTGCCAGCAGCAACTCCGGGACAGTTAATGAAAAACTGTTTTTT. The encoded protein is CASSNSGTVNEKLFF.

This clone was counted a single time. V and J are TRBV10-1 and TRBJ2-3; the D gene is possibly TRBD2 (6 bases). The germline CDR1 and CDR2 sequences are WNHNN and SYGVQD (reference sequence). The CDR3 loop spans 15 amino acids. V was pared by 2 bases and J by 5 bases, with 14 bases between. The DNA for the CDR3 is TGCGCCAGCAGTGAGCGGCGGGGCTGGGTAGATACGCAGTATTTT. This encodes CASSERRGWVDTQYF.

This chain uses TRBV2 with TRBJ2-1, with TRBD2 identical over 8 bases. Germline V lookup: CDR1 SNHLY, CDR2 FYNNEI. CDR3 size: 14 residues. J lost 4 bases, V lost 8 bases, and 7 bases had no gene match. The CDR3 reads CASVRAGAYNEQFF. DNA for the CDR3: TGTGCCAGCGTCAGAGCGGGGGCGTACAATGAGCAGTTCTTC. Supplemented by reference TRBV2 and TRBJ2-1, the full variable domain reads EPEVTQTPSHQVTQMGQEVILRCVPISNHLYFYWYRQILGQKVEFLVSFYNNEISEKSEIFDDQFSVERPDGSNFTLKIRSTKLEDSAMYFCASVRAGAYNEQFFGPGTRLTVL.

V is TRBV6-6 and J is TRBJ2-1; possibly TRBD1 for D (5 bases). CDR1 and CDR2 from the germline V gene are MNHNY and SVGAGI (reference sequence). The CDR3 sequence is 11 residues long. In DNA form, the CDR3 reads TGTGCTTCATGGCAGGGCAATGAGCAGTTCTTC. It codes for CASWQGNEQFF.